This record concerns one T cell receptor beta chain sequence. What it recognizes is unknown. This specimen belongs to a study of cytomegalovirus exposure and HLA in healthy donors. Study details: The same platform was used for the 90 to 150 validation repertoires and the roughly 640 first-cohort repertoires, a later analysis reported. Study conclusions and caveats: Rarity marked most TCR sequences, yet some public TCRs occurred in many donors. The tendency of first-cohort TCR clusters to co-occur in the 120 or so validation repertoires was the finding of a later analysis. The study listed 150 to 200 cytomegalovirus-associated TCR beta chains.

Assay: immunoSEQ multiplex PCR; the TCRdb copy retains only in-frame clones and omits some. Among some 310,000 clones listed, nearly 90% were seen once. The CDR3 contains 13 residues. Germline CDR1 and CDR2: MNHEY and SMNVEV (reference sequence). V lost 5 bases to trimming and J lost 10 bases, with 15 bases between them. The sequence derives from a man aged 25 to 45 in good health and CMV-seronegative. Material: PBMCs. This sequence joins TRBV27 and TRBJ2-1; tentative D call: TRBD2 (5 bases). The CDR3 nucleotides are TGTGCCAGCAGTCGTAGCGCACTAAAGGAGCAGTTCTTC. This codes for CASSRSALKEQFF.